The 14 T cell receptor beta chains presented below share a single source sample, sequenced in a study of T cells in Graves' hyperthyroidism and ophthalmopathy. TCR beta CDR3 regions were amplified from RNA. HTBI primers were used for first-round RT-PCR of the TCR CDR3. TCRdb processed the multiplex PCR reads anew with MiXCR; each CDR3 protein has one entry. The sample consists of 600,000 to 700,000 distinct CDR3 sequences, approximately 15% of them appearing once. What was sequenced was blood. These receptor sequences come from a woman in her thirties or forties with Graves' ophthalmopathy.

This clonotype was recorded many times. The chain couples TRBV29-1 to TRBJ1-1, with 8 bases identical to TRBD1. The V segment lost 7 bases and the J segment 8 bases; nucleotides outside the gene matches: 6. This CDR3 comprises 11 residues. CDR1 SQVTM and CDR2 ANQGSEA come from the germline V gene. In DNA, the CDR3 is TGCAGCGCTACCGACAGGGGCGAAGCTTTCTTT. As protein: CSATDRGEAFF.

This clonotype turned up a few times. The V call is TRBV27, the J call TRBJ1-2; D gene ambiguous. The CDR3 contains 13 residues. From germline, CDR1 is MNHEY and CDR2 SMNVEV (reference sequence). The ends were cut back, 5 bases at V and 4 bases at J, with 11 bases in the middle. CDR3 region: CASSKDGPYGYTF. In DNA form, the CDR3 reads TGTGCCAGCAGTAAAGACGGACCCTATGGCTACACCTTC.

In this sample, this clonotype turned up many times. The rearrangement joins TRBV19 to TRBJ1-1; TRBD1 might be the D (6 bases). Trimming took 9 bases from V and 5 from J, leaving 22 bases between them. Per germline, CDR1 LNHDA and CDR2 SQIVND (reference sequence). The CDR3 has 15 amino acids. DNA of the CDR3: TGTGCCAGCACAAATCCGAGGGGGGGTGAGACTGAAGCTTTCTTT. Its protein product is CASTNPRGGETEAFF. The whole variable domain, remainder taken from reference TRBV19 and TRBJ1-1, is DGGITQSPKYLFRKEGQNVTLSCEQNLNHDAMYWYRQDPGQGLRLIYYSQIVNDFQKGDIAEGYSVSREKKESFPLTVTSAQKNPTAFYLCASTNPRGGETEAFFGQGTRLTVV.

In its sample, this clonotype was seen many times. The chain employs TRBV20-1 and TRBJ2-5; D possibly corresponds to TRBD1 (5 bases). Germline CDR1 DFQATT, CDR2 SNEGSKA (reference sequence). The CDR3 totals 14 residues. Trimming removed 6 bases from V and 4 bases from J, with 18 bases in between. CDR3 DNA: TGCAGTGCCAAACAGACAGCCCTCCCAGAGACCCAGTACTTC. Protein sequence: CSAKQTALPETQYF.

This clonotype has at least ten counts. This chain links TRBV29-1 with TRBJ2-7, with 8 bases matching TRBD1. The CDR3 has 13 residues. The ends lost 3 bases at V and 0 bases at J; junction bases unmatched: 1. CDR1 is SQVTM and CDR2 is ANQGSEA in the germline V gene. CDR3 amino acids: CSVDTGGSYEQYF. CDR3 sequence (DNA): TGCAGCGTTGATACAGGGGGCTCCTACGAGCAGTACTTC.

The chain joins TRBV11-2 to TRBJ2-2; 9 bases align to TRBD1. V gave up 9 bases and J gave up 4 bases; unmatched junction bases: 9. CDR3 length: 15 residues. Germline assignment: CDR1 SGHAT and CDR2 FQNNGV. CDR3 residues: CASSPGQGPTGELFF. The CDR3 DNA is TGTGCCAGTTCCCCGGGACAGGGTCCCACCGGGGAGCTGTTTTTT.

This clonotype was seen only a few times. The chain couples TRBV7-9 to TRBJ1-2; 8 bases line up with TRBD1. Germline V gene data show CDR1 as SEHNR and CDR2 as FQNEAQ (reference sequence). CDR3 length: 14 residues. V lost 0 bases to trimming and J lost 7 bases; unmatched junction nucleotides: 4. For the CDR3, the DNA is TGTGCCAGCAGCTTAGCTGGGGACAGGAGTGGCTACACCTTC. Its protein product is CASSLAGDRSGYTF.

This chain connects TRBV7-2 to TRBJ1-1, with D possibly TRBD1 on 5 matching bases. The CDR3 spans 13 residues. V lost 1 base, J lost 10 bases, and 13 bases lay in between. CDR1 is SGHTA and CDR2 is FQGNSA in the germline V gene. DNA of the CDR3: TGTGCCAGCAGCTTAGAGAGGGGAGCGGGAGCTTTCTTT. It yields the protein CASSLERGAGAFF.

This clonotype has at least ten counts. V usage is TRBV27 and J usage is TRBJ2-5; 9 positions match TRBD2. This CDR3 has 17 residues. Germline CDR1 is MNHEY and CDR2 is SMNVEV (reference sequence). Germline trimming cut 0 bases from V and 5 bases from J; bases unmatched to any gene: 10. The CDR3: CASSLSGTSILEETQYF. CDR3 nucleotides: TGTGCCAGCAGTTTATCAGGGACTAGCATCCTCGAGGAGACCCAGTACTTC.

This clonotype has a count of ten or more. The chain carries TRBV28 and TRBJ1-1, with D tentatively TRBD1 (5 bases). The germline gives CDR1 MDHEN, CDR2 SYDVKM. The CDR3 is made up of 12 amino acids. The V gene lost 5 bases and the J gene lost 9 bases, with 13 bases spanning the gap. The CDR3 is CASSIFGAKAFF. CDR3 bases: TGTGCCAGCAGTATTTTTGGGGCGAAAGCTTTCTTT.

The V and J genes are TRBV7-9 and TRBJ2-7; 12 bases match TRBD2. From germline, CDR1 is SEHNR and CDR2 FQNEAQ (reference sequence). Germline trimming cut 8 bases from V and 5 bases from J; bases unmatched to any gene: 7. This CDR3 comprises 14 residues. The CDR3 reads CASGRLAGEDEQYF. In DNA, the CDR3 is TGTGCCAGCGGTAGACTAGCGGGAGAAGACGAGCAGTACTTC.

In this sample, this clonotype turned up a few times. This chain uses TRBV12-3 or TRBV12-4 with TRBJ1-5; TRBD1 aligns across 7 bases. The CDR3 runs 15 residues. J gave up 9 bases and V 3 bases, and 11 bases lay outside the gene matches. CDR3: CASSFRQGLGLPQHF. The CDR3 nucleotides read TGTGCCAGCAGTTTCAGACAGGGACTTGGTCTGCCCCAGCATTTT.

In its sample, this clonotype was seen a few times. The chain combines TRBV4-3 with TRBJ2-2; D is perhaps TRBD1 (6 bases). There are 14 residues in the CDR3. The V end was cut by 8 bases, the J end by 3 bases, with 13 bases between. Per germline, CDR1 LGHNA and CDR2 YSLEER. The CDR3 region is CASQDRVYTGELFF. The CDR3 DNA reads TGCGCCAGCCAGGACAGAGTCTACACCGGGGAGCTGTTTTTT.

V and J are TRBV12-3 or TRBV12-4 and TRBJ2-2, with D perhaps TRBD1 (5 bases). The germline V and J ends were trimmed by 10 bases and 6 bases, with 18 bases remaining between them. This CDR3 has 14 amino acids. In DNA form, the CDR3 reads TGTGCCACCTCGCAGGGAAGCGCCGCCGGGGAGCTGTTTTTT. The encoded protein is CATSQGSAAGELFF.